Below, one T cell receptor (beta chain) is given with its context. Its antigen is not known. Primers: 60 Vbeta forward and 13 Jbeta reverse. Clones were read by immunoSEQ multiplex PCR, and TCRdb kept only the in-frame ones, dropping some. The table records approximately 150,000 clones, around 75% of them present only once. This entry belongs to a study of cytomegalovirus exposure and HLA in healthy donors. The study, taken as a whole, reports: Accurate prediction of most subjects' HLA-A and HLA-B alleles from TCR beta sequences was reported. The study listed roughly 160 cytomegalovirus-associated TCR beta chains.

The clonotype originates from a woman in her 40s in good health and CMV-seronegative. Sequenced: PBMCs.

This chain's CDR3 is CASSLGLRNTEAFF. CDR3 in DNA: TGTGCCAGCAGCTTAGGTCTCCGGAACACTGAAGCTTTCTTT. The chain recombines TRBV11-3 with TRBJ1-1; no clear D gene. CDR1 SGHNT and CDR2 YENEEA come from the germline V gene. V lost 1 base, J lost 1 base, and 7 bases lay in between. The length of the CDR3 is 14 residues.